Below, one T cell receptor (beta chain) is given with its context. Its antigen is unknown. This specimen belongs to a study of CD8+CD57+ T cells in acquired aplastic anemia. About the research overall: Recorded DNA amounts for sorted CD4+ and CD8+ cells had an average of 3.2 ug. There were roughly 11 million reads, on average, for CD4+ cells from healthy donors. Study results and limitations: Between patients and controls, CD8+ Simpson's diversity did not vary significantly.

CDR3 and TCR beta VDJ profiling relied on a genomic DNA template. TCRdb reprocessed the reads via MiXCR and lists one record per CDR3 protein. The sample has about 220,000 distinct CDR3 sequences, 30% to 40% seen once; the top ten hold around 1.1%. The trim removed 6 bases at V and 7 bases at J, leaving 9 bases unmatched. This CDR3 contains 14 residues. From germline, CDR1 is MNHEY and CDR2 SMNVEV (reference sequence). The TCR was taken from a human donor in good health, serving as a control. The specimen was sorted CD4+, CD8+, or CD8+CD57+ T cells (not recorded which) from PBMCs. V and J are TRBV27 and TRBJ1-2; 9 bases map to TRBD1. Here the CDR3 reads CASRENRGPTGYTF. In DNA, the CDR3 is TGTGCCAGCAGGGAAAACAGGGGGCCTACTGGCTACACCTTC.